This T cell receptor (beta chain) stems from a study of beta chain features in type 1 diabetes. CDR3 length: 14 residues. Germline CDR1 is SGDLS and CDR2 is YYNGEE. V shed 7 bases and J 4 bases; nucleotides not matched to a gene: 8. TCRB transcripts that were expressed got sequenced, as all of the isolated RNA had been reverse transcribed. The repertoire was sequenced with immunoSEQ multiplex PCR; TCRdb's copy has only in-frame clones and lacks some. The data show around 360,000 clones, over 9.5% seen once. Via CD45RO/CCR7/CD25/CD127/CD95/CD27, cells of the CD4+ naive, central memory, regulatory and stem cell-like memory subsets were sorted. All sorted populations exceeded 98% purity. Concerning this clone: Its antigen remains unidentified.

General study points: Shorter TCRB CDR3s, moderately but significantly so, were found in Type 1 diabetes patients in all four CD4+ subsets. Compared with healthy donors, patients appeared to share more similar naive, central memory and regulatory TCRB repertoires.

This chain uses TRBV9 with TRBJ1-2; 9 bases agree with TRBD1. Sequenced: naive CD4+ T cells from blood. This TCR came from a woman aged 18-29 years with type 1 diabetes. CDR3 residues: CASSPGTGTYGYTF. In DNA form, the CDR3 reads TGTGCCAGCTCGCCCGGGACAGGGACCTATGGCTACACCTTC.